The 20 T cell receptor beta chains listed next were all sequenced from one sample in a study of a mutant IDH1 vaccine in newly diagnosed glioma. For these TCRs, the target antigens are not known. The time point: week 35, safety follow-up. A 20-mer mutant IDH1 peptide at 300 ug was injected subcutaneously with topical imiquimod. The assay was immunoSEQ multiplex PCR, and TCRdb's table has in-frame clones only and misses some. The sample shows about 50,000 clones, 76% of them seen only once. The sample in question was PBMCs, obtained from a glioma patient whose treatment included an IDH1 peptide vaccine. Receptors were obtained from a man aged 35 to 55 with glioma.

This chain joins TRBV5-5 and TRBJ2-7; TRBD2 aligns across 15 bases. Germline V gene lookup returns CDR1 SGHKS and CDR2 YYEKEE (reference sequence). This CDR3 contains 16 residues. With 3 bases clipped from V and 4 bases from J, the junction kept 5 bases outside the gene matches. In DNA, the CDR3 is TGTGCCAGCAGCTCCCCCGGGACTAGCGGGGGGTACGAGCAGTACGTC. Its translation is CASSSPGTSGGYEQYV.

By its share, this clone is medium-sized. The rearrangement joins TRBV30 to TRBJ1-2, with a weak D call TRBD1 (6 bases). V was clipped by 2 bases and J by 4 bases, with 11 bases between them. This CDR3 is 13 amino acids long. From germline, CDR1 is GTSNPN and CDR2 SVGIG (reference sequence). CDR3 sequence reads: CAWSLGAIYGYTF. In DNA form, the CDR3 reads TGTGCCTGGAGTTTGGGGGCGATCTATGGCTACACCTTC.

The chain carries TRBV29-1 and TRBJ2-1, with D tentatively TRBD2 (5 bases). V lost 1 base, J lost 3 bases, and 7 bases lay in between. This CDR3 comprises 13 residues. From germline, CDR1 is SQVTM and CDR2 ANQGSEA. The CDR3: CSVEAGNYNEQFF. The CDR3 nucleotides are TGCAGCGTTGAAGCGGGAAACTACAATGAGCAGTTCTTC.

The V and J genes are TRBV5-1 and TRBJ1-1; 12 positions agree with TRBD1. With V trimmed by 3 bases and J by 5 bases, 5 bases remained unmatched. There are 15 residues in the CDR3. Germline values: CDR1 SGHRS, CDR2 YFSETQ. CDR3 protein: CASSWGQGARTEAFF. CDR3 in DNA: TGCGCCAGCAGCTGGGGACAGGGGGCGCGAACTGAAGCTTTCTTT.

CDR3: CASKGGSYNEQFF. Written as DNA, the CDR3 is TGCGCCAGCAAGGGCGGCTCCTACAATGAGCAGTTCTTC. The chain couples TRBV5-1 to TRBJ2-1; D remains unclear. CDR3 size: 13 residues. Germline lookup yields CDR1 SGHRS and CDR2 YFSETQ. V was shortened by 6 bases and J by 0 bases, with 7 bases between the two germline ends.

The V and J genes are TRBV19 and TRBJ1-2; D unclear. Trimming left V 10 bases short and J 4 bases short, with 16 bases between. Germline CDR1 and CDR2: LNHDA and SQIVND (reference sequence). This CDR3 is 13 amino acids long. The CDR3 is CAIDAHSGYGYTF. CDR3 coding DNA: TGTGCCATAGACGCTCATAGTGGCTATGGCTACACCTTC.

This chain connects TRBV10-2 to TRBJ2-3, with D perhaps TRBD1 (5 bases). The germline CDR1 and CDR2 sequences are WSHSY and SAAADI. V lost 3 bases and J 1 base, leaving 5 bases between the germline ends. The CDR3 sequence is 13 residues long. CDR3 sequence (DNA): TGCGCCAGCAGTGAACAGGGCACAGATACGCAGTATTTT. This gives the protein CASSEQGTDTQYF.

The rearrangement uses TRBV7-6 and TRBJ2-1, with D perhaps TRBD1 or TRBD2 (5 bases each). V lost 5 bases to trimming and J lost 4 bases, with 15 bases between them. The CDR3 runs 15 residues. Germline V gene sequence: CDR1 SGHVS, CDR2 FNYEAQ. As DNA, the CDR3 is TGTGCCAGCAGCACCCGGGACCGGAATTACAATGAGCAGTTCTTC. Amino acids: CASSTRDRNYNEQFF.

The chain links TRBV5-1 to TRBJ1-1; weak D call: TRBD1 (5 bases). V was pared by 2 bases and J by 5 bases, with 13 bases between. This CDR3 region has 14 residues. Germline CDR1 is SGHRS and CDR2 is YFSETQ. The CDR3: CASSFDGGSTEAFF. CDR3 DNA: TGCGCCAGCAGCTTTGACGGGGGTAGTACTGAAGCTTTCTTT.

The CDR3: CASTSDLTGSPLHF. CDR3 nucleotides: TGTGCCAGCACTTCGGACCTAACCGGCTCACCCCTCCACTTT. The rearrangement uses TRBV2 and TRBJ1-6; no definite D call. CDR1 SNHLY and CDR2 FYNNEI come from the germline V gene. The CDR3 contains 14 residues. Deletions cut 7 bases from V and 10 bases from J, with 17 bases between.

The V and J genes are TRBV13 and TRBJ2-1, with D tentatively TRBD1 (6 bases). Germline V lookup: CDR1 PRHDT, CDR2 FYEKMQ (reference sequence). V lost 0 bases, J lost 15 bases, and 15 bases lay in between. The CDR3 runs to 13 residues. This CDR3 is CASSLGGADGPFF. DNA for the CDR3: TGTGCCAGCAGCTTAGGGGGGGCGGATGGTCCGTTCTTC.

The rearrangement links TRBV11-2 to TRBJ1-1, with D hard to call. The CDR3 is made up of 15 amino acids. The germline V gene encodes CDR1 SGHAT and CDR2 FQNNGV. V lost 5 bases and J lost 8, with 21 bases in between. CDR3 sequence reads: CASSLTSLLPGEAFF. Written as DNA, the CDR3 is TGTGCCAGCAGCCTAACCTCCTTACTACCGGGGGAAGCTTTCTTT.

The V and J genes are TRBV30 and TRBJ1-3; D gene unclear. V lost 3 bases, J lost 0 bases, and 6 bases lay in between. Germline-derived CDR1 and CDR2 are GTSNPN and SVGIG (reference sequence). CDR3 length: 13 residues. The DNA for the CDR3 is TGTGCCTGGAGGAGACTCTCTGGAAACACCATATATTTT. Translated: CAWRRLSGNTIYF.

The rearrangement links TRBV6-4 to TRBJ2-5; TRBD2 agrees at 7 bases. V lost 11 bases, J lost 7 bases, and 16 bases stayed unmatched. The length of the CDR3 is 14 residues. Per the germline V gene, CDR1 is MRHNA and CDR2 is SNTAGT. For the CDR3, the DNA is TGTGCCCGCCCCCCCGTGAGCGGGAAGGGGACCCAGTACTTC. Protein: CARPPVSGKGTQYF.

The chain couples TRBV30 to TRBJ2-7, with 9 positions matching TRBD1. The CDR3 covers 12 residues. The germline CDR1 and CDR2 sequences are GTSNPN and SVGIG (reference sequence). V shed 7 bases and J 4 bases; nucleotides not matched to a gene: 5. CDR3 sequence: CAFDRGGYEQYV. The CDR3 coding sequence is TGTGCCTTTGACAGGGGGGGGTACGAGCAGTACGTC.

This rearrangement joins TRBV27 to TRBJ2-7; tentative D call: TRBD2 (6 bases). Per germline, CDR1 MNHEY and CDR2 SMNVEV (reference sequence). The CDR3 covers 16 residues. The V end lost 5 bases, the J end lost 6 bases, and 23 bases lay between the germline ends. CDR3 region: CASSLIAGNRPGEQYF. CDR3 in DNA: TGTGCCAGCAGTCTCATTGCGGGAAACCGCCCCGGCGAGCAGTACTTC.

The rearrangement joins TRBV21-1 to TRBJ1-4; the tabulated D call, TRBD1, remains unverified against the DNA. TRBV21-1 is listed as a pseudogene. The CDR3 is 18 residues long. The CDR3 bases are TGTGCCAGCGAACCCAGGTATTCCCACAGGGGACGGGATGAAAAACTGTTTTTT. Its protein product is CASEPRYSHRGRDEKLFF.

The rearrangement joins TRBV6-4 to TRBJ1-2, with 12 bases that match TRBD1. Trimming at V came to 5 bases and at J to 6 bases, leaving 4 bases not matched to a gene. CDR3 length: 14 amino acids. Germline V gene data show CDR1 as MRHNA and CDR2 as SNTAGT. CDR3 residues: CASSPGTGGDGYTF. DNA of the CDR3: TGTGCCAGCAGTCCTGGGACAGGGGGCGATGGCTACACCTTC.

The V call is TRBV5-1, the J call TRBJ1-5; perhaps TRBD1 as D (6 bases). The ends were cut back, 4 bases at V and 4 bases at J, with 18 bases in the middle. The germline V gene has CDR1 SGHRS and CDR2 YFSETQ. The CDR3 has 16 amino acids. This chain's CDR3 is CASSLQPTGDNQPQHF. The CDR3 DNA sequence: TGCGCCAGCAGCCTACAACCGACAGGAGATAATCAGCCCCAGCATTTT.

This clone was recorded a few times. The chain links TRBV5-1 to TRBJ2-6, with D possibly being TRBD2 (5 bases). Germline V gene data show CDR1 as SGHRS and CDR2 as YFSETQ. The CDR3 has 15 residues. The germline V and J ends were trimmed by 0 bases and 7 bases, with 11 bases remaining between them. The DNA of the CDR3 is TGCGCCAGCAGCTTGGCCCGGGGTGACGCCAACGTCCTGACTTTC. This encodes CASSLARGDANVLTF.